The 3 T cell receptor beta chains below all came from one sample that was sequenced in a study of CD4 and CD8 cells across lung adenocarcinoma regions. TCRdb used MiXCR to reprocess the PCR reads, holding one entry per CDR3 protein. The data show more than 3,500 distinct CDR3 sequences, roughly three fifths seen once. Material: CD4+ T cells from the margin of a lung tumor. These receptors were taken from a female donor with lung adenocarcinoma. The CD4 and CD8 labels of this study may be unreliable.

The chain has TRBV7-2 and TRBJ2-1, with a possible D match to TRBD2 (6 bases). The J call may not be correct, given that the DNA end is closer to TRBJ2-7. Germline V CDR1 and CDR2: SGHTA, FQGNSA. The length of the CDR3 is 14 residues. The CDR3 DNA reads as TGTGCCAGCAGCGGGGTGACTAGTCCCAACGAGCAGTACTTC. Its protein product is CASSGVTSPNEQYF.

V and J are TRBV10-3 and TRBJ2-3; 9 nucleotides match TRBD2. This CDR3 is 14 amino acids long. V lost 10 bases, J lost 7 bases, and 12 bases stayed unmatched. Germline loops: CDR1 ENHRY, CDR2 SYGVKD. The CDR3, as DNA: TGTGCCACGCGGGGGGGGAGAGGGAAAAATACGCAGTATTTT. This sequence encodes CATRGGRGKNTQYF.

The chain employs TRBV27 and TRBJ2-5, with TRBD1 matching 12 bases. The V gene's germline CDR1 is MNHEY and CDR2 SMNVEV (reference sequence). The CDR3 loop spans 16 amino acids. The trim removed 3 bases at V and 5 bases at J, leaving 7 bases unmatched. The chain's CDR3 is CASSFTGTGGGETQYF. The CDR3 DNA reads TGTGCCAGCAGTTTTACCGGGACAGGGGGCGGCGAGACCCAGTACTTC.